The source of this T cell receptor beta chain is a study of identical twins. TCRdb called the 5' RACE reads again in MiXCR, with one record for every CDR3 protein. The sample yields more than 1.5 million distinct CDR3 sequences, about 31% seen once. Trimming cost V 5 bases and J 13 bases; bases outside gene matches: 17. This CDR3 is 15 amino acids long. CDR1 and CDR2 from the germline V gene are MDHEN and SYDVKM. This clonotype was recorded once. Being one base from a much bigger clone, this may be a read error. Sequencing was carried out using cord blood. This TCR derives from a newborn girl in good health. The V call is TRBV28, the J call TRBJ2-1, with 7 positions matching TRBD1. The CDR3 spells CASSPHRGAKNIQFF. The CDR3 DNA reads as TGTGCCAGCAGTCCCCACAGGGGAGCCAAAAACATTCAGTTCTTC.